The sample holds many counts of the clone carrying this T cell receptor (beta chain). Antigen unknown. This specimen belongs to a study of T cell repertoires in cytomegalovirus infection. Turning to the study itself: CMV infection and matching HLA type were both indicated by public TCR beta signatures. Findings and caveats of the study: Dominating the ex vivo response were TCR beta clonotypes that were CMV-specific and HLA-C-restricted. Carriers of CMV and the relevant HLA type were discriminated by public TCR beta frequency.

One entry per CDR3 protein, called by TCRdb with MiXCR from the reads. The sample yields hundreds of thousands of distinct CDR3 sequences, 15% to 20% seen once. The CDR3 is 15 amino acids. Germline V gives CDR1 LGHNA, CDR2 YNFKEQ. V trimming: 3 bases; J trimming: 5 bases; junction bases outside the gene matches: 4. This receptor was taken from a human donor in good health (CMV status not recorded). Some clones in this sample may be carry-over from other donors' samples. The rearrangement joins TRBV4-2 to TRBJ2-1; 10 nucleotides align to TRBD2. Sequenced input: PBMCs. CDR3 in DNA: TGTGCCAGCAGCCAGAGCGGGGGGGCGAACAATGAGCAGTTCTTC. Translating it yields CASSQSGGANNEQFF.